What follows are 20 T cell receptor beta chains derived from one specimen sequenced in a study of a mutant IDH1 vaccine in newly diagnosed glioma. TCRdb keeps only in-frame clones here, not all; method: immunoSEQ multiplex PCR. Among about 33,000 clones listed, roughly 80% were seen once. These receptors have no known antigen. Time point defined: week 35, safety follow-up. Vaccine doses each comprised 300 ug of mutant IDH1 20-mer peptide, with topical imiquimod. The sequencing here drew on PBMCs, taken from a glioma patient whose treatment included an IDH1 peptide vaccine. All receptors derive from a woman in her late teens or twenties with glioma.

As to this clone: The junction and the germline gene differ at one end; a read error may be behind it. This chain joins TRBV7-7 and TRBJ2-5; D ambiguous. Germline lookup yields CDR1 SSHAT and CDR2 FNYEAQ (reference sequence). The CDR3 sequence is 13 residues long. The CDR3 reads CASSLGSVETQYF. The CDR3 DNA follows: TGTGCTAGCAGCTTAGGATCGGTGGAGACCCAGTACTTC.

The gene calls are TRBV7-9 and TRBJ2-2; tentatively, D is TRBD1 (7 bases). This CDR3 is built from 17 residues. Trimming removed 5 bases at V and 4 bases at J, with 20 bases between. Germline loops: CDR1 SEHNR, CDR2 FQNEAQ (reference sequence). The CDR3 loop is CASSPGPGQEGTGELFF. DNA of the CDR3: TGTGCCAGCAGCCCAGGACCCGGACAGGAGGGCACCGGGGAGCTGTTTTTT.

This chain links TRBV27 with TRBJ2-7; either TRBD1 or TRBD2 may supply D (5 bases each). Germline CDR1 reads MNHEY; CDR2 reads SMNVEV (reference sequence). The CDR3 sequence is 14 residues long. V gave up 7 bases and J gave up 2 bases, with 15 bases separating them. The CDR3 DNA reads TGTGCCAGCATGGCTGGGGGAGTAACCTACGAGCAGTACTTC. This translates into CASMAGGVTYEQYF.

CDR3 region: CASSVNRGRWTEAFF. The CDR3 DNA reads as TGTGCCAGCAGTGTCAACAGGGGCCGTTGGACTGAAGCTTTCTTT. This rearrangement joins TRBV25-1 to TRBJ1-1; 7 bases agree with TRBD1. This CDR3 has 15 amino acids. The germline CDR1 and CDR2 sequences are MGHDK and SYGVNS. The V gene end was trimmed by 4 bases and the J gene end by 5 bases; junction bases not matched to a gene: 10.

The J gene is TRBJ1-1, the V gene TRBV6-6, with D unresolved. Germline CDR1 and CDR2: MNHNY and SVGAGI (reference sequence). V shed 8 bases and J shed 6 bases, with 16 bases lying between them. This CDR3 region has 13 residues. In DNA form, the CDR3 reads TGTGCCAGCTCCTATACGCAGGACTCTGAAGCTTTCTTT. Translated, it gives CASSYTQDSEAFF.

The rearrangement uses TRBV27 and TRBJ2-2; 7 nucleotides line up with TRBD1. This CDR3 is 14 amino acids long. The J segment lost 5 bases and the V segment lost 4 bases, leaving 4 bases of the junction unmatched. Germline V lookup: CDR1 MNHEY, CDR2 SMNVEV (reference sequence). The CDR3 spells CASSSPGGTGELFF. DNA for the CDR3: TGTGCCAGCAGTTCCCCAGGGGGAACCGGGGAGCTGTTTTTT.

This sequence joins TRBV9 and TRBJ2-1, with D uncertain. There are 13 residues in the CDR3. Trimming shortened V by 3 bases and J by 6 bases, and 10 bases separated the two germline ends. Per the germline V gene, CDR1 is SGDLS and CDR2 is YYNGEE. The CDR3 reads CASSDGFGNEQFF. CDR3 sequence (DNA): TGTGCCAGCAGCGACGGGTTCGGCAATGAGCAGTTCTTC.

The CDR3 spells CASSLNPLPGSYEQYF. Written as DNA, the CDR3 is TGTGCCAGCAGCTTAAACCCACTACCTGGTTCCTACGAGCAGTACTTC. The rearrangement joins TRBV7-2 to TRBJ2-7; D not resolved. Germline values: CDR1 SGHTA, CDR2 FQGNSA. The CDR3 extends over 16 amino acids. Trimming took off 2 bases at V and 1 base at J, with 15 bases between the two ends.

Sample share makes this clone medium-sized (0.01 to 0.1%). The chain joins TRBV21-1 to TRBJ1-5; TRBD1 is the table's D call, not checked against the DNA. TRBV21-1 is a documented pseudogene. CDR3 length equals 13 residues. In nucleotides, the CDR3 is TGTGCCAGTACCGCAGGGGCCCATCAGCCCCAGCATTTT. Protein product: CASTAGAHQPQHF.

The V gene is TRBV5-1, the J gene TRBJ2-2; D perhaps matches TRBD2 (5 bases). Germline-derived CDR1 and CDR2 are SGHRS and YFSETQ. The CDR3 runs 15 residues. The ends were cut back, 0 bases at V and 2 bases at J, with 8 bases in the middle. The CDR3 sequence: CASSLGSGNTGELFF. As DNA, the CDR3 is TGCGCCAGCAGCTTGGGATCGGGAAACACCGGGGAGCTGTTTTTT. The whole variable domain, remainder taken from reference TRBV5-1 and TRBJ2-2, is KAGVTQTPRYLIKTRGQQVTLSCSPISGHRSVSWYQQTPGQGLQFLFEYFSETQRNKGNFPGRFSGRQFSNSRSEMNVSTLELGDSALYLCASSLGSGNTGELFFGEGSRLTVL.

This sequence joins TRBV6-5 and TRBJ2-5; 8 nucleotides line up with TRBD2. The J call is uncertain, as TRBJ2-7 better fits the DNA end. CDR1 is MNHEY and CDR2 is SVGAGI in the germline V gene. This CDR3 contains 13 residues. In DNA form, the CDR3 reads TGTGCCAGCAGTTTTAGCGGGGCCTACGAGCAGTACTTC. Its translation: CASSFSGAYEQYF.

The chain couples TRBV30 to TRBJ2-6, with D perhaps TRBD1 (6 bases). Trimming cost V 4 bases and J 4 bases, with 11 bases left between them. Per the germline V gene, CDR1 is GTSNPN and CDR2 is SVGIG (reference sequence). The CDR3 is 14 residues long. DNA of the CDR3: TGTGCCTGGAACCACAGGGTCGGGGCCAACGTCCTGACTTTC. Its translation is CAWNHRVGANVLTF.

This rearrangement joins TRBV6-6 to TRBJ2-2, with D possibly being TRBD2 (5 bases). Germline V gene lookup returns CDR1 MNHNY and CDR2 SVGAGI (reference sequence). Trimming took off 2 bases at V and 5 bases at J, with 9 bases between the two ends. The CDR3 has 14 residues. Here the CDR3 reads CASSYLRGTGELFF. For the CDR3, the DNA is TGTGCCAGCAGTTACCTCCGGGGAACCGGGGAGCTGTTTTTT.

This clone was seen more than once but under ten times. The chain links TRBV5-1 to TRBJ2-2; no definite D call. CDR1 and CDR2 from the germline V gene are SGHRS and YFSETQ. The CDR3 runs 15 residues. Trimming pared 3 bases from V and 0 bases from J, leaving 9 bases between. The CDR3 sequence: CASSSERSNTGELFF. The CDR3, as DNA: TGCGCCAGCAGCTCCGAACGATCGAACACCGGGGAGCTGTTTTTT.

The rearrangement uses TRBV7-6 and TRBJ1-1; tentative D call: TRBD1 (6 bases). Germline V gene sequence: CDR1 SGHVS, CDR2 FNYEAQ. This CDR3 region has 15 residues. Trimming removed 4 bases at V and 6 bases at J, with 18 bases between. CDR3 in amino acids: CASSSVQGGGPEAFF. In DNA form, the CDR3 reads TGTGCCAGCAGCTCTGTACAGGGTGGGGGCCCTGAAGCTTTCTTT.

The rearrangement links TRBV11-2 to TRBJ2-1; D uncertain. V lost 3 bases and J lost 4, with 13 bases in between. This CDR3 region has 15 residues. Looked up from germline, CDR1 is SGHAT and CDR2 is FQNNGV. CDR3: CASSFESVSYNEQFF. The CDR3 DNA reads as TGTGCCAGCAGCTTTGAGTCCGTATCATACAATGAGCAGTTCTTC.

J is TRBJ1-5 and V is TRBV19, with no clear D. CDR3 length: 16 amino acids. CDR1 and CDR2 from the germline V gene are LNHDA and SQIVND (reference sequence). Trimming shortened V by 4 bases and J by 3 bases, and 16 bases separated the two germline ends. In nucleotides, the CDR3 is TGTGCCAGTAGTACCTCGGGGTCCTTCAACAATCAGCCCCAGCATTTT. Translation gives CASSTSGSFNNQPQHF.

Here the CDR3 DNA reads TGCGCCAGCAGCCAAGATCGGGGCAGGGTGGGTGGCTACACCTTC. It specifies CASSQDRGRVGGYTF. V usage is TRBV4-3 and J usage is TRBJ1-2, with a tentative D call TRBD1 (5 bases). The CDR3 contains 15 residues. Between the trimmed V and J ends, which lost 0 bases and 7 bases, there was a span of 15 bases. The germline V gene encodes CDR1 LGHNA and CDR2 YSLEER.

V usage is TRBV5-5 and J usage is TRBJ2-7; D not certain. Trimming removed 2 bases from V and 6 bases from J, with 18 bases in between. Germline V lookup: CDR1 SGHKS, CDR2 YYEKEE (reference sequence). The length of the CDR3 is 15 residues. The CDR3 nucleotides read TGTGCCAGCAGCTTTCGTGTTACCGACATCGGCGAGCAGTACTTC. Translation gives CASSFRVTDIGEQYF.

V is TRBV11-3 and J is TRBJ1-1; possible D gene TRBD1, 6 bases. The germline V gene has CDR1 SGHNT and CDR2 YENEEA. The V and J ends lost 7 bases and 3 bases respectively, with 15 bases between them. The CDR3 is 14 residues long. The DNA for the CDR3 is TGTGCCAGCACCGGGTGGGGGGCGGACACTGAAGCTTTCTTT. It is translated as CASTGWGADTEAFF.